This TCR beta chain was retrieved from a study of STAT5B mutations in CD4+ large granular lymphocyte leukemia. Overall study results and limits: No patients shared main leukemic clonotypes, though roughly 25% appeared at low frequency elsewhere.

TCRdb's copy holds only in-frame clones and misses some; the assay was immunoSEQ multiplex PCR. The data hold about 36,000 clones, with roughly 76% observed a single time. The CDR3 is made up of 17 amino acids. V gave up 4 bases and J gave up 3 bases; unmatched junction bases: 12. Looked up from germline, CDR1 is SGHDT and CDR2 is YYEEEE. Points on this clone: What it binds is not known.

What was sequenced was CD4+ T cells from blood buffy coats. The TCR was taken from a human donor in good health. V gene TRBV5-6 combines with J gene TRBJ1-1, with TRBD1 matching 10 bases. The CDR3 region has the DNA TGTGCCAGCAGCGCGGACAGGGGGGTGTTAGCGGACACTGAAGCTTTCTTT. It is translated as CASSADRGVLADTEAFF.